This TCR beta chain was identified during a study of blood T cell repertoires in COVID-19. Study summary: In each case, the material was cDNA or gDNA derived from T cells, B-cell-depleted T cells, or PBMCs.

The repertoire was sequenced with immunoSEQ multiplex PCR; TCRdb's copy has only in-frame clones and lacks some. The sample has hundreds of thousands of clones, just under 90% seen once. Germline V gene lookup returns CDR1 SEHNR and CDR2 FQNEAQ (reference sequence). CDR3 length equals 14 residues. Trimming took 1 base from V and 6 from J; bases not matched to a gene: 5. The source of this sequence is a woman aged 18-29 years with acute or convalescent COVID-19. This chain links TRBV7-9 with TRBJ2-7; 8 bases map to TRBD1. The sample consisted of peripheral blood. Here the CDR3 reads CASSLGTGFGEQYF. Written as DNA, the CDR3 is TGTGCCAGCAGCTTAGGGACAGGGTTTGGCGAGCAGTACTTC. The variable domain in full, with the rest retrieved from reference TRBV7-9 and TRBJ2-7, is DTGVSQNPRHKITKRGQNVTFRCDPISEHNRLYWYRQTLGQGPEFLTYFQNEAQLEKSRLLSDRFSAERPKGSFSTLEIQRTEQGDSAMYLCASSLGTGFGEQYFGPGTRLTVT.